These 8 T cell receptor beta chains share one sample of origin, sequenced in a study of blood T cell repertoires in COVID-19. The protocol was immunoSEQ multiplex PCR, while the TCRdb copy is restricted to in-frame clones and leaves out a portion. The profile shows around 290,000 clones, roughly 89% of them singletons. The sample consisted of PBMCs or T cells enriched from blood (not recorded which). The receptor source for this set is a woman in her 40s who had recovered from COVID-19.

This clone was seen a handful of times. The chain employs TRBV4-3 and TRBJ2-2; D is possibly TRBD1 (6 bases). Germline loops: CDR1 LGHNA, CDR2 YSLEER. This CDR3 region has 18 residues. Deletions cut 1 base from V and 0 bases from J, with 15 bases between. The CDR3 region is CASSQVQVRQANTGELFF. DNA of the CDR3: TGCGCCAGCAGCCAAGTCCAGGTGAGACAGGCGAACACCGGGGAGCTGTTTTTT.

This sequence joins TRBV7-3 and TRBJ1-1, with a weak D call TRBD1 (5 bases). With 5 bases removed from V and 4 bases from J, the gap between germline ends came to 23 bases. The CDR3 runs to 17 residues. The germline CDR1 and CDR2 sequences are SGHTA and FQGTGA. CDR3 sequence: CASSRNSPLMGGTEAFF. The DNA of the CDR3 is TGTGCCAGCAGCCGCAACTCCCCGTTAATGGGGGGCACTGAAGCTTTCTTT.

This chain uses TRBV5-1 with TRBJ2-1; D perhaps matches TRBD2 (6 bases). This CDR3 spans 16 amino acids. V was pared by 0 bases and J by 0 bases, with 10 bases between. The V gene's germline CDR1 is SGHRS and CDR2 YFSETQ. CDR3 coding DNA: TGCGCCAGCAGCTTGGTTGCGACTAGCTCCTACAATGAGCAGTTCTTC. Protein sequence: CASSLVATSSYNEQFF. Full variable domain (outside the CDR3, taken from reference TRBV5-1 and TRBJ2-1): KAGVTQTPRYLIKTRGQQVTLSCSPISGHRSVSWYQQTPGQGLQFLFEYFSETQRNKGNFPGRFSGRQFSNSRSEMNVSTLELGDSALYLCASSLVATSSYNEQFFGPGTRLTVL.

The rearrangement uses TRBV4-2 and TRBJ2-1; 12 bases fit TRBD2. The CDR3 consists of 16 residues. After removal of 1 base from V and 7 bases from J, the junction contained 5 bases not matched to a gene. Germline CDR1 reads LGHNA; CDR2 reads YNFKEQ. The chain's CDR3 is CASSQASGGARNEQFF. As DNA, the CDR3 is TGTGCCAGCAGCCAAGCTAGCGGGGGGGCAAGGAATGAGCAGTTCTTC.

This sequence joins TRBV5-1 and TRBJ1-4, with D perhaps TRBD1 (5 bases). Germline assignment: CDR1 SGHRS and CDR2 YFSETQ. V was shortened by 4 bases and J by 5 bases, with 12 bases between the two germline ends. The CDR3 length is 14 residues. Here the CDR3 reads CASSPSQGNEKLFF. The DNA for the CDR3 is TGCGCCAGCAGCCCGAGCCAGGGAAATGAAAAACTGTTTTTT.

This clone was counted ten times or more. The chain has TRBV27 and TRBJ2-2, with 10 bases lining up with TRBD1. The CDR3 spans 16 residues. Germline V gene lookup returns CDR1 MNHEY and CDR2 SMNVEV (reference sequence). Germline trimming cut 5 bases from V and 4 bases from J; bases unmatched to any gene: 7. CDR3 DNA: TGTGCCAGCAGTCCAAGACAGGGGGCGGTCACCGGGGAGCTGTTTTTT. It codes for CASSPRQGAVTGELFF.

V usage is TRBV9 and J usage is TRBJ2-1; perhaps TRBD2 as D (6 bases). Trimming took off 0 bases at V and 1 base at J, with 8 bases between the two ends. The CDR3 has 15 amino acids. Germline-derived CDR1 and CDR2 are SGDLS and YYNGEE. DNA of the CDR3: TGTGCCAGCAGCGTAGGCGGGACTTCCTACAATGAGCAGTTCTTC. Translating gives CASSVGGTSYNEQFF.

The chain combines TRBV30 with TRBJ2-3; 9 bases are shared with TRBD2. Germline values: CDR1 GTSNPN, CDR2 SVGIG (reference sequence). The V segment lost 3 bases and the J segment 2 bases; nucleotides outside the gene matches: 6. There are 15 residues in the CDR3. The CDR3 reads CAWSRTSATTDTQYF. The CDR3 region has the DNA TGTGCCTGGAGCCGGACTAGCGCGACCACAGATACGCAGTATTTT.